This TCR beta chain was captured by sequencing in a study of control samples from healthy donors and cancer patients. The assay was immunoSEQ multiplex PCR, and TCRdb's table has in-frame clones only and misses some. The sample contains over 50,000 clones, around 90% of which appear only once. The germline V and J ends were trimmed by 5 bases and 0 bases, with 11 bases remaining between them. CDR1 and CDR2 from the germline V gene are MNHEY and SVGAGI. This CDR3 has 15 amino acids. This clone was detected only once. The sample was blood. This sequence originates from a man aged 45-65 years in good health. The chain has TRBV6-5 and TRBJ2-1; TRBD1 is a possible D gene (5 bases). The CDR3 spells CASSLTESSYNEQFF. CDR3 sequence (DNA): TGTGCCAGCAGTCTGACAGAGAGCTCCTACAATGAGCAGTTCTTC.